Included here is one T cell receptor (beta chain) sequence, with context. Its antigen has not been determined. Base qualities are not recorded, but no much larger clone differs from it by a single base. The source of the sample is a study of T cells in lung cancer brain metastases (dated by TCRdb to between 2018 and 2020). Regarding the study in general: Of the roughly 20 patients, 15 to 17 had a history of tobacco use, with a median of roughly 41 pack-years. Of the roughly 21 patients, around 17 received no interval therapy between resection of the primary and resection of the metastasis. The median interval between acquisition of the primary specimen and acquisition of the brain metastasis specimen was under 400 days. The study compared TCR beta CDR3 repertoires between fully resected primary non-small cell lung cancers and paired brain metastases. The cohort included roughly 20 patients who provided approximately 40 specimens, with each patient contributing one primary lung lesion and one brain metastasis. The median age of the patients at first diagnosis was over 55 years, and the group included several males and some 11 females. An average DNA integrity number of 3.5 to 4 was found in both primary and metastatic specimens, and no significant difference was detected between sites.

Overall study results and their limits: Effects of preoperative corticosteroids on T cell infiltration in brain metastases could not be controlled. A significantly larger repertoire fraction was made up by the ten most abundant clones in brain metastases than in primaries, which was suggestive of clonal expansion. Brain metastases contained significantly fewer unique productive clones than the paired primaries (median approximately 1,500 versus 4,300). Most clones were found to be lesion-specific, and limited overlap was observed between paired lesions (mean Morisita index approximately 0.2). DNA fragmentation in FFPE samples may have prevented retrieval of the complete infiltrating T cell repertoire.

Between roughly 2 and 5.5 ug genomic DNA was input per sample, with paired samples receiving equal DNA input. TCR beta libraries were built with the immunoSEQ hsTCRbeta Kit using multiplexed V and J gene primers in two PCR steps. The pooled libraries, together with positive and negative controls, were sequenced on an Illumina MiSeq running a 100-cycle paired-end protocol. In the authors' own workflow: The immunoSEQ vendor processed the raw data into normalized, annotated TCR beta repertoire reports. Richness was defined as unique clones by nucleotide sequence, and total richness was extrapolated with the iChao1 and Efron-Thisted estimators. Paired lesions were characterized and compared using Pielou's evenness, Simpson's index, top-ten clone proportional abundance, and the Morisita overlap index. TCRdb obtained this table from immuneACCESS and retained in-frame rearrangements with V and J assigned. These tables miss some clones; where compared with another copy, unresolved V genes account for less than half of the shortfall, and the remainder is unexplained. V and J calls plus clone size are reproduced from that table; the DNA served to infer D and trimming. The table for this sample lists 5,000 to 7,000 clones; 86% of them were counted only once. The ten largest clones capture roughly 4.6% of the sample.

V is cut back by 3 bases and J by 6 bases, with 11 bases in the junction unmatched. The CDR3 covers 16 residues, taking in both the cysteine and the phenylalanine. The sequence is cut down to CDR3 DNA, 48 bases in frame from base 1. The germline V gene specifies LGHNT as CDR1 and FRNRAP as CDR2. Patients had resection either for delayed recurrence of a solitary brain metastasis or for synchronous oligometastatic disease. Patients with a history of multiple malignancies were excluded so that cancers other than NSCLC would not be included. Tumor areas were macrodissected from roughly 5 deparaffinized 10 um unstained sections guided by marked H&E slides. Every specimen was formalin-fixed and paraffin-embedded (FFPE). The AllPrep DNA/RNA FFPE Kit was used for extraction of genomic DNA.

The sample consisted of tumor tissue from the primary lung tumor. The cell subset or site label here, explained by the study, means: primary lung cancer lesion. The TCR was taken from a man aged 50 to 60 with non-small cell lung cancer. The V and J segments used are TRBV12-5 and TRBJ2-3; TRBD2 lines up with 8 middle nucleotides. The nucleotide sequence is TGTGCTAGTGGTTTAGAAGGCGGGGGGCCGAAGGATACGCAGTATTTT. It translates as CASGLEGGGPKDTQYF.